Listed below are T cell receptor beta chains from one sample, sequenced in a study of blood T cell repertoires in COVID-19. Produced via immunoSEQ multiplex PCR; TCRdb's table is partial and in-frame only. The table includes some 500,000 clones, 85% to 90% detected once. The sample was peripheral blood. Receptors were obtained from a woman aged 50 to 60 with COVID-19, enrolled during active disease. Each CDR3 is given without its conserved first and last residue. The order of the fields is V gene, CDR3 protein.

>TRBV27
ASSLAGPYNEQF
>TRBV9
ASSVDGGFTDTQY
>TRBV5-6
ASSLPGQGNTGELF
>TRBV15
ATSTLQWSNQPQH
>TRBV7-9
ASSSLGQGRGEKLF
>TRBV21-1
ASSNRQKSSYEQY
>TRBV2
ASRSGSGGFRSYNEQF
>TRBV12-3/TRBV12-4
ASNTGSTDTQY
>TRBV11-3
ASSFAGGSTDTQY
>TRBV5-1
ASSLDGTSGGREQF
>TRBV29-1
SVDPPGGPHEAF
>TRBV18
ASSLLGGFGSNQPQH
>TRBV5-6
ASSPRTGVVGTEAF
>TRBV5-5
ASSLGPSIIGTDTQY
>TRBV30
AWIPSGVVEGSLNPYAQY
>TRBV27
ASSPNLEEDTEAF
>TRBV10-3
AIGLNTEAF
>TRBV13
ASSLGRAEGDTQY